The clone carrying this T cell receptor (beta chain) has just one count. No antigen is known for it. The data derive from a study of cytomegalovirus exposure and HLA in healthy donors. Findings of the study overall: Rarity characterized most TCR sequences, yet some public TCRs appeared in many donors. CMV antigen specificity of three CMV-associated chains was confirmed in vitro.

V lost 4 bases and J lost 3, with 18 bases in between. Germline V gives CDR1 MNHNS, CDR2 SASEGT. There are 16 residues in the CDR3. Sequencing was performed with immunoSEQ multiplex PCR; in TCRdb, only in-frame clones are kept and a portion is missing. The table records just over 80,000 clones, about 96% of them present only once. The TCR sequence derives from a woman in her late teens or twenties in good health and CMV-seronegative. The chain joins TRBV6-1 to TRBJ1-1; tentative D call: TRBD1 (6 bases). The sample was PBMCs. CDR3 region: CASSVARGGSYTEAFF. For the CDR3, the DNA is TGTGCCAGCAGTGTGGCTAGGGGGGGTTCGTACACTGAAGCTTTCTTT.